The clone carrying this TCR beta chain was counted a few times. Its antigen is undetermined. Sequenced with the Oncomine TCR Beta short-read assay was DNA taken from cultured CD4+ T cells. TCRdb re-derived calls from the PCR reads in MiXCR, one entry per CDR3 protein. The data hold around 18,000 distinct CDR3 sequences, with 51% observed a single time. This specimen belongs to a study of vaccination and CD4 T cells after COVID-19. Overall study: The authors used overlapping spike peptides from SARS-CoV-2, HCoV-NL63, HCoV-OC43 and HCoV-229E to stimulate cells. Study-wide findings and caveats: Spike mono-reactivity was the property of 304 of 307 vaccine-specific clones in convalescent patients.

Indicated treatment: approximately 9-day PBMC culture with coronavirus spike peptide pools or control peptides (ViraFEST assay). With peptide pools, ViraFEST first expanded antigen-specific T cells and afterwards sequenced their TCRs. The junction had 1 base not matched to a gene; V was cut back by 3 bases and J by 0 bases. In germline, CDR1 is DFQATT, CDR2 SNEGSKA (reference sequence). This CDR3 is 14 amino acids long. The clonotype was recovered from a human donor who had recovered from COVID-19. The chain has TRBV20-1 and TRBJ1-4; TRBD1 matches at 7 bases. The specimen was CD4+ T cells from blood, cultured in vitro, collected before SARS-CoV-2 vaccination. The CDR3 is CSASQGATNEKLFF. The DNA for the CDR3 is TGCAGTGCTAGTCAGGGGGCAACTAATGAAAAACTGTTTTTT.